This T cell receptor (beta chain) was recorded in a study of graft-versus-host responses after intestinal transplantation. Study details: All of the recipients had induction that used anti-thymocyte globulin, then tacrolimus and steroids for 2 to 3 years.

As concerns this clone: Its antigen is still unknown.

Germline CDR1 and CDR2: SGHRS and YFSETQ. Trimming cost V 4 bases and J 0 bases; bases outside gene matches: 5. This CDR3 spans 15 amino acids. Sequencing used immunoSEQ multiplex PCR; TCRdb keeps in-frame clones, though not all of them. The sample has roughly 90,000 clones, 88% seen once; the top ten hold under 0.3%. Whole-study results and caveats: Association was observed between peak circulating GvH clone levels and early post-transplant HvG declines. The presence of high graft-versus-host to host-versus-graft clonal ratios in allografts characterized patients with graft-donor T cell macrochimerism. Among recipient marrow samples, GvH clones were found; some appeared first in ileum or blood.

This receptor was taken from a human donor who was the organ donor for an intestinal transplant. The sample here was unstimulated CD4+ T cells sorted from spleen or lymph node cells, taken before transplant. V and J are TRBV5-1 and TRBJ1-1; 8 bases match TRBD1. The CDR3 DNA reads TGCGCCAGCAGCCCGTGGACAGGGCTGAACACTGAAGCTTTCTTT. Amino acids: CASSPWTGLNTEAFF.